This TCR beta chain was sequenced for a study of shared T cell receptors in the human thymus (dated by TCRdb to about 2021). Background for the entire study: The study examined how self-reactive, shared T-cell receptor alpha chains are generated in the human thymus.

Turning to this clone: Its cognate antigen has yet to be identified. No much larger clone exists at a distance of one base, and base qualities are not known.

The cysteine opens and the phenylalanine closes a CDR3 of 17 amino acids. Only the CDR3 region is kept as DNA, spanning 51 bases read in frame from base 1. The germline V gene encodes CDR1 SGHDN and CDR2 FVKESK. Ends trimmed: V by 1 base, J by 5 bases; bases unmatched to a gene: 9. Library prep was done by the immunoSEQ multiplex PCR assay. The table was pulled from immuneACCESS by TCRdb, which kept in-frame rearrangements only. Such tables lose some clones; where checked, under half of the loss comes from unresolved V genes, and the rest has no known cause. For this sample the table gives 600,000 or so clones, of which approximately 89% were detected only once. The top ten constitute over 0.008% of the sample. These data also featured in a second study, about human thymus T cells. Taken from the second paper: The donors were immunologically healthy infants in Finland who had open corrective cardiac surgery for congenital heart defects. The thymus tissue came from surgical resects taken out during corrective cardiac surgery. V and J gene segment usage appeared biased in both thymic and peripheral blood repertoires. The related research reported highly overlapping thymic TCR repertoires among unrelated individuals. The study used roughly eight infant thymus samples plus four related peripheral blood samples to characterize TCR alpha and beta repertoires. The cohort included more than five male and a couple of female infants, with donor ages spanning 7 to 244 days. Thymocytes were freed from the tissue by mechanical means and kept at -70 degrees C as pellets of about 9-33 million cells. Genomic DNA was extracted from frozen cell pellets with a QIAsymphony instrument. Using the immunoSEQ multiplex PCR assay, the TCRB and TCRAD loci were amplified from a standardized quantity of quality-controlled genomic DNA. The amplicons spanned the V(D)J region and were long enough to cover the CDR3 and allow V and J genes to be identified. Amplicon sequencing was performed on an Illumina platform through the commercial immunoSEQ service. Primer bias and sequencing errors were corrected as previously described, and TCRAD and TCRB definitions were based on the IMGT database. The repertoires were analysed using immunoSEQ Analyzer 3.0 and VDJTools for basic statistics, V/J segment usage, diversity estimates, rarefaction and pairwise overlap. Diversity was estimated with Chao1, ChaoE, Efron-Thisted, Shannon and inverse Simpson indices, and also on datasets down-sampled to the smallest sample. Repertoire overlap was assessed by strict matching of CDR3 nucleotide sequence, V gene and J gene, and clustering was done by Jaccard-based multidimensional scaling. On average, thymus samples yielded 800,000 or so unique TCRB clonotypes, whereas blood samples yielded about 84,000.

Recombination joined TRBV14 with TRBJ2-5; TRBD2 fits 11 bases in the junction. Sequenced: thymocytes. The receptor's source is a boy less than two years old with a congenital heart defect. Donor details come from another sample of the same person, matched by shared clones. CDR3 sequence: CASSQGHSGRAGETQYF. The sequenced DNA is TGTGCCAGCAGCCAAGGTCATAGCGGGAGGGCCGGGGAGACCCAGTACTTC.